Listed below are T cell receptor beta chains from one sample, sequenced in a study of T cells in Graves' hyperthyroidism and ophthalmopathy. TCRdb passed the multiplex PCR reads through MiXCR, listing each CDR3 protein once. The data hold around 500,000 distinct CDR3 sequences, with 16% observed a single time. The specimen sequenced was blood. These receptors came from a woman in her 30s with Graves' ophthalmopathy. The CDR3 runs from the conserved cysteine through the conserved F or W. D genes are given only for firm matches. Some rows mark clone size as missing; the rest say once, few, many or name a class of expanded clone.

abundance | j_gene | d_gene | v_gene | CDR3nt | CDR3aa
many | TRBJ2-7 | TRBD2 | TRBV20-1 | TGCAGTGCTAGAGTAGCGGGTACGTACGAGCAGTACTTC | CSARVAGTYEQYF
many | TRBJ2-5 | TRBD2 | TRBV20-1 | TGCAGTGCTAGTTTCTCTAGCGGGAGGCATGAGACCCAGTACTTC | CSASFSSGRHETQYF
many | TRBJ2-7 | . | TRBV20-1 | TGCAGTGCCAAACTCTGGGCGGACTACGAGCAGTACTTC | CSAKLWADYEQYF
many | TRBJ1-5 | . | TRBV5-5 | TGTGCCAGCAGCTTGGCGGGGGGGTACAATCAGCCCCAGCATTTT | CASSLAGGYNQPQHF
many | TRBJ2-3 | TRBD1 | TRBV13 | TGTGCCAGCAGCTTAACAGGGACAGGCAGAAGCACAGATACGCAGTATTTT | CASSLTGTGRSTDTQYF
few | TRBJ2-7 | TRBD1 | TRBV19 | TGTGCCAGTTCCAAGTTGGCGGGACAGGGGCTCTACGAGCAGTACTTC | CASSKLAGQGLYEQYF
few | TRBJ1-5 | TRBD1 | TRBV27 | TGTGCCAGCAGGTCAAGTGGTGGGACAGGGGGGTATCAGCCCCAGCATTTT | CASRSSGGTGGYQPQHF
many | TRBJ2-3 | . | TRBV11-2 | TGTGCCAGCAGCTTCGTCGGCAGGGTTGCAGATACGCAGTATTTT | CASSFVGRVADTQYF
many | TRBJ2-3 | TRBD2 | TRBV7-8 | TGTGCCAGCAGCTTAGCCCCTAGCGGGAGGTCAGATACGCAGTATTTT | CASSLAPSGRSDTQYF
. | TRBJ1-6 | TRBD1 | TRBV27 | TGTGCCAGCAGAGGCCGGGACAGGGGTAATTCACCCCTCCACTTT | CASRGRDRGNSPLHF
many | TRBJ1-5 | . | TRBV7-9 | TGTGCCAGCAGCTTAGGGAACCCGGGGCAGCCCCAGCATTTT | CASSLGNPGQPQHF
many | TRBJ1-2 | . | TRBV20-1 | TGCAGTGCTAGGGAGGCTGGGAAGGACTATGGCTACACCTTC | CSAREAGKDYGYTF
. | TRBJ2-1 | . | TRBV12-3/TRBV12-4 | TGTGCCAGCTCAATCGATGAGCAGTTCTTC | CASSIDEQFF
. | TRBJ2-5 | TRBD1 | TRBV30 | TGTGCCTGGAAGGCCGGGACAGGGGGCCTAGAGACCCAGTACTTC | CAWKAGTGGLETQYF
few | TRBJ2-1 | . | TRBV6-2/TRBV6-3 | TGTGCCAGCAGTTGGGGCGGGACCCACAATGAGCAGTTCTTC | CASSWGGTHNEQFF
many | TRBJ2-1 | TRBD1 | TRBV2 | TGTGCCAGCAGGCAGGACAGGGGCTCCTACAATGAGCAGTTCTTC | CASRQDRGSYNEQFF
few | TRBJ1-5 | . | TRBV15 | TGTGCCACCAGCAGAGATCGGCAAGGTCAGCCCCAGCATTTT | CATSRDRQGQPQHF
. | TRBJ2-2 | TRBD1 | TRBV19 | TGTGCCAGTAGTACGGACAGGACCACCGGGGAGCTGTTTTTT | CASSTDRTTGELFF
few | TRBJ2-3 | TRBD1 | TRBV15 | TGTGCCACCAGCAAAGGACAGGGACCAGATACGCAGTATTTT | CATSKGQGPDTQYF
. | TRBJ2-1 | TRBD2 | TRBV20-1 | TGCAGTGCCCAAGGACTAGCGGCCCTCACGGGCTCCTACAATGAGCAGTTCTTC | CSAQGLAALTGSYNEQFF
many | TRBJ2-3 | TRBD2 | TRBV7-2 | TGTGCCAGCAGCCAGCTTAGTTGGGGGACTAGCGGGAGTGTCGCAGATACGCAGTATTTT | CASSQLSWGTSGSVADTQYF
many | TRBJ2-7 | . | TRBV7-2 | TGTGCCAGCAGCTTAGTTGGGAATTACGAGCAGTACTTC | CASSLVGNYEQYF
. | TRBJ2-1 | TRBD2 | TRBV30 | TGTGCCTGGAATATTGGGACTAGCGATGTCAATGAGCAGTTCTTC | CAWNIGTSDVNEQFF
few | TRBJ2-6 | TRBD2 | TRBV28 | TGTGCCAGCAATTTCCGGGGGGTCAACTCTGGGGCCAACGTCCTGACTTTC | CASNFRGVNSGANVLTF
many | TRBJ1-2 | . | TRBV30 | TGTGCCGGGAAGGCCTTTGGGGCGTCTAACTATGGCTACACCTTC | CAGKAFGASNYGYTF
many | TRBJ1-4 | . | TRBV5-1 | TGCGCCAGCAGCTTGACTGCAACTAATGAAAAACTGTTTTTT | CASSLTATNEKLFF
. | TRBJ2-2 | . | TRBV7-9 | TGTGCCAGCAGCGCTGCTCGGGAGCTGTTTTTT | CASSAARELFF
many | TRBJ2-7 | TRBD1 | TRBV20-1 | TGCAGTGCTAGGGGGACAGGGTCCCTCTACGAGCAGTACTTC | CSARGTGSLYEQYF
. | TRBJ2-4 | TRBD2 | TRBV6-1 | TGTGCCAGCAGACTAGCGGGATCCGGGAGCAAAAACATTCAGTACTTC | CASRLAGSGSKNIQYF
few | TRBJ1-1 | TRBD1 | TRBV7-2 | TGTGCCAGCTTGAGGGACAGGGAGAACACTGAAGCTTTCTTT | CASLRDRENTEAFF
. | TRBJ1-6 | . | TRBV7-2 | TGTGCCAGCAGCTTAGTAGTCAGGAATTCACCCCTCCACTTT | CASSLVVRNSPLHF
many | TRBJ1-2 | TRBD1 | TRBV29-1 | TGCAGCGCTGCGACAGGGAACGACTATGGCTACACCTTC | CSAATGNDYGYTF
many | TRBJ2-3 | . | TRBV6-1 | TGTGCCAGCACTTCCCGAGGAGTCGAGACAGATACGCAGTATTTT | CASTSRGVETDTQYF
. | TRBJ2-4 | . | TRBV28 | TGTGCCAGCAGTCCCAGGGATTTTGGCAAAAACATTCAGTACTTC | CASSPRDFGKNIQYF
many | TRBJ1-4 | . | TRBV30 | TGTGCCTGGCGGTGGGGAGAAAAACTGTTTTTT | CAWRWGEKLFF
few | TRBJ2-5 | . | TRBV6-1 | TGTGCCAGCAGGTCCCCGGGGACCCAGTACTTC | CASRSPGTQYF
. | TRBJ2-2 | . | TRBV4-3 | TGCGCCAGCAGCAACCTACACAGGGTGGGAGCCGGGGAGCTGTTTTTT | CASSNLHRVGAGELFF
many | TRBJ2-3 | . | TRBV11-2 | TGTGCCAGCAGCTCCGGGATCCGGCGCGATACGCAGTATTTT | CASSSGIRRDTQYF
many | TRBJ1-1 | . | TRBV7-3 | TGTGCCAGCAGCTTATCCGGGGGCACTGAAGCTTTCTTT | CASSLSGGTEAFF
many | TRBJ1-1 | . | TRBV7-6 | TGTGCCAGCAGCCGACACCGACGGGACACTGAAGCTTTCTTT | CASSRHRRDTEAFF
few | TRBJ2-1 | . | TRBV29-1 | TGCAGCGGTTACAGCCCATCTAATGAGCAGTTCTTC | CSGYSPSNEQFF
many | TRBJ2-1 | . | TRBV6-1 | TGTGCCAGCAGTGAACGTGGGGAAGACCCCTACAATGAGCAGTTCTTC | CASSERGEDPYNEQFF
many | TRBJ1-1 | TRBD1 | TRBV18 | TGTGCCAGCTCACACCGACAGGGAATTGATTCTGAAGCTTTCTTT | CASSHRQGIDSEAFF
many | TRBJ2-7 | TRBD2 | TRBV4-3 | TGCGCCAGCAGCCAATACTCGGGACTAGGGGGCTACGAGCAGTACTTC | CASSQYSGLGGYEQYF
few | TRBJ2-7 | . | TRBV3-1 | TGTGCCAGCAGCCAAGATCCGACTGGAGAGCAGTACTTC | CASSQDPTGEQYF
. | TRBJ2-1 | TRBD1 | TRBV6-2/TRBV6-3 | TGTTCCAGCAGGACGACAGGGGACTTGAGAGAGCAGTTCTTC | CSSRTTGDLREQFF
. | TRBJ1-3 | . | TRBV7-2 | TGTGCCAGCAGCTTAGAGGGGCCGCTCTCTGGAAACACCATATATTTT | CASSLEGPLSGNTIYF
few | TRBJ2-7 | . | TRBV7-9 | TGTGCCAGCAGCTCCCTGACAGGCGAGATCTACGAGCAGTACTTC | CASSSLTGEIYEQYF